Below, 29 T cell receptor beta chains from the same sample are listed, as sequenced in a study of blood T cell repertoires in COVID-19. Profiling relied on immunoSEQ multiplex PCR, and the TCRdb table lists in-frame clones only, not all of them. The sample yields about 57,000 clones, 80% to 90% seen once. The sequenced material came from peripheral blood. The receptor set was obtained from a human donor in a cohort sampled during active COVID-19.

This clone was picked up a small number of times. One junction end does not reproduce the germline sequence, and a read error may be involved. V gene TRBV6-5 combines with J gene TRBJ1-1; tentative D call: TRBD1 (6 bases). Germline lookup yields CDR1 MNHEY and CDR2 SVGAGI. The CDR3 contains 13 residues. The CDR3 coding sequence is TGTGCCAGCAGTTACTCGAGTGGGGGCAAGTTATGGTTT. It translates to CASSYSSGGKLWF.

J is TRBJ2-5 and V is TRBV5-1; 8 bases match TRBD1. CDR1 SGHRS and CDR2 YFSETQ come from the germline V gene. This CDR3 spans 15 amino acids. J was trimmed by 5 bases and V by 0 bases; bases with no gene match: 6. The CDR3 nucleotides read TGCGCCAGCAGCTTGGAAATCAGGGGGCTGGAGACCCAGTACTTC. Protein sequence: CASSLEIRGLETQYF.

The CDR3 nucleotides read TGCGCCAGCAGCAACATAGCGGGAGGTACAGATACGCAGTATTTT. The encoded protein is CASSNIAGGTDTQYF. The rearrangement joins TRBV5-1 to TRBJ2-3; 10 nucleotides match TRBD2. V lost 4 bases to trimming and J lost 3 bases; unmatched junction nucleotides: 5. Germline CDR1 and CDR2: SGHRS and YFSETQ. The CDR3 totals 15 residues.

The CDR3 coding sequence is TGCGCCAGCAGCCCCGGGCCAGGGGAGTTCCATGAGCAGTTCTTC. Its protein product is CASSPGPGEFHEQFF. The V call is TRBV5-1, the J call TRBJ2-1; maybe TRBD1 (6 bases). V lost 4 bases and J 8 bases, leaving 19 bases between the germline ends. The germline V gene has CDR1 SGHRS and CDR2 YFSETQ. This CDR3 spans 15 amino acids.

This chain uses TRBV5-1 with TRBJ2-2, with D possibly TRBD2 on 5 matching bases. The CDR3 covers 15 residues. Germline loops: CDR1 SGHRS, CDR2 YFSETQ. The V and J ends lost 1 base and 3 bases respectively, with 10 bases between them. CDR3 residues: CASSLSSGYTGELFF. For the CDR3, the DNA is TGCGCCAGCAGCTTGTCCTCGGGATACACCGGGGAGCTGTTTTTT.

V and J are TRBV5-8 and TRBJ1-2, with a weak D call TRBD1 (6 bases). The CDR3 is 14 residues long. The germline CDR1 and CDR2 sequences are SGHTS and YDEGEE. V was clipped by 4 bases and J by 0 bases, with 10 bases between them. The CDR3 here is CASSHGQTNYGYTF. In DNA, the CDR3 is TGTGCCAGCAGCCACGGACAGACTAACTATGGCTACACCTTC.

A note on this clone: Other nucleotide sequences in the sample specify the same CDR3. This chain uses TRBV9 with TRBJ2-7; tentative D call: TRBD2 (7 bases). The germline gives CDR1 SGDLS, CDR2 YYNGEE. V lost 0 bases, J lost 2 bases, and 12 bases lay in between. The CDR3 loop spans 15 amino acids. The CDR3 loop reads CASSVGGGGTYEQYF. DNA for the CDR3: TGTGCCAGCAGCGTAGGTGGCGGGGGCACCTACGAGCAGTACTTC.

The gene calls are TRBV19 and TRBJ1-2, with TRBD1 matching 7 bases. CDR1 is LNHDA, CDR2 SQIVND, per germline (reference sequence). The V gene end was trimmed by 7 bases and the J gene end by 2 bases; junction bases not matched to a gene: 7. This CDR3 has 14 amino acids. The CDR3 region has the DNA TGTGCCAGTACCGACGGGGACAGAAACTATGGCTACACCTTC. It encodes CASTDGDRNYGYTF.

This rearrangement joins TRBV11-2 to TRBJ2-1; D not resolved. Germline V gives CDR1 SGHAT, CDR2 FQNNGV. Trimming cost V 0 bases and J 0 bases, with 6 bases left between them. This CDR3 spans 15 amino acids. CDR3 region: CASSLDLSSYNEQFF. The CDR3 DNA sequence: TGTGCCAGCAGCTTAGACCTGAGCTCCTACAATGAGCAGTTCTTC.

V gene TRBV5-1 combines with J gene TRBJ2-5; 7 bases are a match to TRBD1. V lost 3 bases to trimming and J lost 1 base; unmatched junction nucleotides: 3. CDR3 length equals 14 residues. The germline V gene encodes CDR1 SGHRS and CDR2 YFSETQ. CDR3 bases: TGCGCCAGCAGCTCGGGACAGACCCAAGAGACCCAGTACTTC. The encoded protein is CASSSGQTQETQYF.

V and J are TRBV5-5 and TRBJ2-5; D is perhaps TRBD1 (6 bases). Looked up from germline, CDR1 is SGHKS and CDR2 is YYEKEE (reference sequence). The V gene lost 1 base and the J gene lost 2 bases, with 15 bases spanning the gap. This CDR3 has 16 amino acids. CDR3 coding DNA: TGTGCCAGCAGCTTGTCTTTGGTGCAGGGGCAAGAGACCCAGTACTTC. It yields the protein CASSLSLVQGQETQYF.

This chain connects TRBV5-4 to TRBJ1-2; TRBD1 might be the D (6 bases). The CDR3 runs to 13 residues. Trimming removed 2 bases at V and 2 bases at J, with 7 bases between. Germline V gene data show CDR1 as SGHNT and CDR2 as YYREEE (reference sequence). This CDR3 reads CASSLGGNYGYTF. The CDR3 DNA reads TGTGCCAGCAGCTTAGGGGGAAACTATGGCTACACCTTC.

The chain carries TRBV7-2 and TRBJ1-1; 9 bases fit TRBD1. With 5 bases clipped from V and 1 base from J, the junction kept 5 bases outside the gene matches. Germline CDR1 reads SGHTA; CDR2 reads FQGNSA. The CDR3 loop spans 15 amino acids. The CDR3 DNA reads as TGTGCCAGCAGCCGTGACAGGGGGACGAACACTGAAGCTTTCTTT. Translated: CASSRDRGTNTEAFF.

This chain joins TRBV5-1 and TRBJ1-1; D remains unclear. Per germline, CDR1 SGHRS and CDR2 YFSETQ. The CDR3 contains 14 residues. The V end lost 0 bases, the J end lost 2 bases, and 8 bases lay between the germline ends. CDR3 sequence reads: CASSLGSSNTEAFF. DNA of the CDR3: TGCGCCAGCAGCTTGGGGAGTAGTAACACTGAAGCTTTCTTT. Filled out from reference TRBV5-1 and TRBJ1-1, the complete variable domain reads KAGVTQTPRYLIKTRGQQVTLSCSPISGHRSVSWYQQTPGQGLQFLFEYFSETQRNKGNFPGRFSGRQFSNSRSEMNVSTLELGDSALYLCASSLGSSNTEAFFGQGTRLTVV.

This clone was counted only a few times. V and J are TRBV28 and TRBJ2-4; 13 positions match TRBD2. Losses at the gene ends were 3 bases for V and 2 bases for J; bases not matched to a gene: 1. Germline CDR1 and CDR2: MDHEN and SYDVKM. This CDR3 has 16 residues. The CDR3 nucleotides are TGTGCCAGCAGTTTTGGGACTAGCGGGACCAAAAACATTCAGTACTTC. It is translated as CASSFGTSGTKNIQYF.

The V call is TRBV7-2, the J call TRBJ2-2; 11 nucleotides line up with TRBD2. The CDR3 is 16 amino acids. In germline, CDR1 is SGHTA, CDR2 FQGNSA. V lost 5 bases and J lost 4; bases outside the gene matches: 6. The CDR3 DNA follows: TGTGCCAGCAGCGGCGGACTAGCGGGTGGCACCGGGGAGCTGTTTTTT. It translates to CASSGGLAGGTGELFF. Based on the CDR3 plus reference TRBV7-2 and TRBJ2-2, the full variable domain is GAGVSQSPSNKVTEKGKDVELRCDPISGHTALYWYRQSLGQGLEFLIYFQGNSAPDKSGLPSDRFSAERTGGSVSTLTIQRTQQEDSAVYLCASSGGLAGGTGELFFGEGSRLTVL.

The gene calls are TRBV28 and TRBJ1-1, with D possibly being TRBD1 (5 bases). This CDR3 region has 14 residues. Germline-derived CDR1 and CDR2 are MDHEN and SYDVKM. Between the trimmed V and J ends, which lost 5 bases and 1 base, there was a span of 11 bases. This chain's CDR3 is CASSARQRNTEAFF. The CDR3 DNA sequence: TGTGCCAGCAGTGCCAGACAGAGGAACACTGAAGCTTTCTTT.

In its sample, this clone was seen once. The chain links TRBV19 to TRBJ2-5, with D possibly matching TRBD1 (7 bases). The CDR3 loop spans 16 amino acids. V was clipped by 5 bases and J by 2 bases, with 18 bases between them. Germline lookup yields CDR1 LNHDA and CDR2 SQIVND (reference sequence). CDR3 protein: CASSPRGQGGQETQYF. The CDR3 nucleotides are TGTGCCAGTAGTCCTCGTGGGCAGGGGGGTCAAGAGACCCAGTACTTC.

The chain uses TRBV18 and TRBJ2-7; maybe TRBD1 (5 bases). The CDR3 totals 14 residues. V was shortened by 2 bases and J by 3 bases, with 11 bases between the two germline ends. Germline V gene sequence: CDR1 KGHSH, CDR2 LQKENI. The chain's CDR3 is CASSPTGQLYEQYF. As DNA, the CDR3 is TGTGCCAGCTCACCAACTGGACAACTCTACGAGCAGTACTTC.

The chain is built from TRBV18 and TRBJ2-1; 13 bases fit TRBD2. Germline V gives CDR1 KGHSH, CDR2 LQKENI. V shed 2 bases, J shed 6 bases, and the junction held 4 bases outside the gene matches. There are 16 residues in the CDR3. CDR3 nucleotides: TGTGCCAGCTCACCAAGGACTAGCGGGAGTCGCAATGAGCAGTTCTTC. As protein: CASSPRTSGSRNEQFF.

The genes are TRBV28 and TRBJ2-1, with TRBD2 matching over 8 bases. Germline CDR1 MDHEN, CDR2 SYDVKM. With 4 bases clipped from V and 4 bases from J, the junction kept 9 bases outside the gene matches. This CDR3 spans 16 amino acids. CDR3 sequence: CASSSPLAGQYNEQFF. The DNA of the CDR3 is TGTGCCAGCAGTTCACCCCTAGCGGGCCAATACAATGAGCAGTTCTTC.

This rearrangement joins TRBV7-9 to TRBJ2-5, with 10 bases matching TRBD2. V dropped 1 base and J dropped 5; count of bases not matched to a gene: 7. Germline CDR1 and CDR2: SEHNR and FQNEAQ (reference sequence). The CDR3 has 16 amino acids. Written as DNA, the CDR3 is TGTGCCAGCAGCTTAGAACGCCTAGCGGGAGTGGAGACCCAGTACTTC. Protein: CASSLERLAGVETQYF.

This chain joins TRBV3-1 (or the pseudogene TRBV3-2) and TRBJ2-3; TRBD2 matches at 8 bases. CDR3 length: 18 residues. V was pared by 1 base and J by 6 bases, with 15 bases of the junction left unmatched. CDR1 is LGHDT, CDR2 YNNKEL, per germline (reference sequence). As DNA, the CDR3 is TGTGCCAGCAGCCAAGGGGCGTCGGGGGGGGTAGTGAGGGATACGCAGTATTTT. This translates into CASSQGASGGVVRDTQYF.

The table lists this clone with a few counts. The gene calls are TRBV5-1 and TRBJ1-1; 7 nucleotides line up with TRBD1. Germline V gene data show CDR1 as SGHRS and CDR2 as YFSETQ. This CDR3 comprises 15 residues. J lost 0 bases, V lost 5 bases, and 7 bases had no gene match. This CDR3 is CASRGTVVMNTEAFF. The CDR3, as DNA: TGCGCCAGCAGGGGGACAGTGGTCATGAACACTGAAGCTTTCTTT.

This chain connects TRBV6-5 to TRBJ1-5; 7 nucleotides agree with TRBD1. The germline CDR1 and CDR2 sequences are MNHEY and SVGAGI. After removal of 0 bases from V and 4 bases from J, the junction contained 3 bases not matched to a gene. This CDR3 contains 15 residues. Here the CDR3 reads CASSYSRDRNQPQHF. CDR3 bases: TGTGCCAGCAGTTACTCAAGGGACAGAAATCAGCCCCAGCATTTT.

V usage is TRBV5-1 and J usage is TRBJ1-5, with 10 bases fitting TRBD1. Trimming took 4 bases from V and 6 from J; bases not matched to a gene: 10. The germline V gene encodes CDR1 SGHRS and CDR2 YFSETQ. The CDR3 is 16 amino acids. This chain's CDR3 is CASSLDGTGVGQPQHF. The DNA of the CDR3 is TGCGCCAGCAGCCTGGACGGGACAGGGGTAGGTCAGCCCCAGCATTTT.

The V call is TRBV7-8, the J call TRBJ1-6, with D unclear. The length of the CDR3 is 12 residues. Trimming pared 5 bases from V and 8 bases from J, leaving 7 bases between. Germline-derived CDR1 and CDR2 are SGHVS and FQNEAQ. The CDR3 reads CASSPQDSPLHF. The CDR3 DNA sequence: TGTGCCAGCAGCCCCCAGGATTCACCCCTCCACTTT. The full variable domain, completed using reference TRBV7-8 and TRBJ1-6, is GAGVSQSPRYKVAKRGQDVALRCDPISGHVSLFWYQQALGQGPEFLTYFQNEAQLDKSGLPSDRFFAERPEGSVSTLKIQRTQQEDSAVYLCASSPQDSPLHFGNGTRLTVT.

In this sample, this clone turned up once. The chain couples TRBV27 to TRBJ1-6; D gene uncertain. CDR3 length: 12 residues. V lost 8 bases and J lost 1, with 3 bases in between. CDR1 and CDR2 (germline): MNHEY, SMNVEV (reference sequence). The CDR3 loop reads CASRSYNSPLHF. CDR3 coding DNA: TGTGCCAGCCGGTCCTATAATTCACCCCTCCACTTT.

As DNA, the CDR3 is TGTGCCACCCATGGGGGGCGGGGGCGCACAGATACGCAGTATTTT. Translated: CATHGGRGRTDTQYF. This chain uses TRBV5-4 with TRBJ2-3, with D tentatively TRBD2 (7 bases). Germline CDR1 is SGHNT and CDR2 is YYREEE (reference sequence). V was shortened by 9 bases and J by 1 base, with 18 bases between the two germline ends. The CDR3 has 15 residues.